Described below is a single TCR beta chain sequence and its context. This specimen comes from a study of blood T cell repertoires in COVID-19. Across the whole study: Some COVID-19 samples were acute and others convalescent; all came from the United States, Italy and Spain. Sample material is recorded as cDNA or gDNA derived from T cells, B-cell-depleted T cells, or PBMCs.

Germline V gene sequence: CDR1 SGHKS, CDR2 YYEKEE (reference sequence). V lost 1 base to trimming and J lost 3 bases; unmatched junction nucleotides: 5. This CDR3 spans 15 amino acids. Sequencing was performed with immunoSEQ multiplex PCR; in TCRdb, only in-frame clones are kept and a portion is missing. The repertoire holds 150,000 to 200,000 clones, with roughly 84% as singletons. Sequencing was carried out using peripheral blood. V and J are TRBV5-5 and TRBJ2-5, with 8 bases matching TRBD2. This sequence originates from a woman aged 70-85 years with COVID-19, enrolled during active disease. The CDR3 region is CASSLQGGRKETQYF. The CDR3 bases are TGTGCCAGCAGCTTGCAGGGCGGGAGGAAAGAGACCCAGTACTTC.